The present T cell receptor beta chain was sequenced within a study of T-cell reconstitution after alpha-beta-depleted transplantation in children (dated by TCRdb to 2016 to 2017). Turning to the overall study: The study quantitatively tracked T-cell immune reconstitution after TCRalphabeta/CD19-depleted allogeneic hematopoietic cell transplantation in children using TCR repertoire profiling.

Here is what the overall study found, with its caveats: In some patients, the high TCRbeta diversity seen at day 60 was put down to recipient T cells and intrathymic progenitors that had survived conditioning. The apparently early alphabetaT-cell count recovery about two months after transplant was reportedly dependent on only several hundred rapidly expanded clones derived from non-depleted graft cells. Hyperexpanded clone frequencies declined over subsequent months; after one year, T-cell counts and TCRbeta diversity were mostly attributed to newly produced T cells.

Library method: PCR. Sequencing used an Illumina HiSeq 2500. TCR library preparation used molecular barcoding, with unique molecular identifiers applied to normalize quantification of the TCRbeta repertoire. TCRdb reanalyzed the raw reads on its own, using fastp at Q25 for trimming and MiXCR for clone calling, and kept in-frame beta chains. All rows with the same CDR3 protein become a single entry with the most common DNA and genes. This sample lists under 450,000 distinct CDR3 sequences; about 16% were detected once. Jointly, the top ten make up 25% to 35% of the sample. Interpreted using the paper, the treatment or condition label stands for: allogeneic hematopoietic cell transplantation with graft depleted of TCRalphabeta T cells and CD19 B cells. The children who served as transplant recipients had been given grafts of TCRalphabeta/CD19-depleted allogeneic hematopoietic cells. Note on this clonotype: This receptor's antigen is unknown. Nothing much larger sits one base from this clone, and base qualities are not available.

CDR1 SGHNT and CDR2 YYREEE are derived from the germline V gene (reference sequence). Compared with germline, V lacks 0 bases and J lacks 3 bases; bases without a gene match: 12. The CDR3 contains 19 residues, cysteine and phenylalanine counted. The CDR3 DNA has 57 bases and is translated from base 1. The receptor was derived from a boy under three years old who had a stem cell transplant for Wiskott-Aldrich syndrome, so the T cells may come from the graft donor. The chain uses TRBV5-4 and TRBJ2-1, with 10 junctional bases fitting TRBD2. The material sequenced was PBMCs, mostly from graft donor cells, taken 360 days after TCRalphabeta/CD19-depleted stem cell transplant. At the DNA level, the sequence is TGTGCCAGCAGCTTGGTCGACGGGTGGGCTAGCGGGGGCTACAATGAGCAGTTCTTC. It specifies CASSLVDGWASGGYNEQFF.